A selection of T cell receptor beta chains follows, all from one sample in a study of technical replicates of blood from a few donors. Sequenced by immunoSEQ multiplex PCR; TCRdb stores in-frame clones only, minus some. The sample contains 65,000 to 80,000 clones, around 90% of which appear only once. Sequenced material: T cells isolated from PBMCs. Receptors originate from a human donor in good health. Each CDR3 is given with its conserved first and last residue. The D gene is left open where the match is weak. Expanded clones get a size class; other rows say once, few or many, or leave the size out.

length: 16
J: TRBJ1-5
D: .
V: TRBV6-4
size: .
DNA: TGTGCCACGAAAACCCTTCTTTCCGCGATTAATCAGCCCCAGCATTTT
CDR3: CATKTLLSAINQPQHF

length: 17
J: TRBJ2-1
D: .
V: TRBV19
size: .
DNA: TGTGCCAGTAGTATAGGTAAAGCCCGTTTTTCCTTCAATGAGCAGTTCTTC
CDR3: CASSIGKARFSFNEQFF

length: 11
J: TRBJ2-7
D: .
V: TRBV29-1
size: .
DNA: TGCAGCGCGGGACAAAACTACGAGCAGTACTTC
CDR3: CSAGQNYEQYF

length: 15
J: TRBJ2-3
D: TRBD1
V: TRBV27
size: .
DNA: TGTGCCAGCAGTTTAGGGGGACAGGTGACAGATACGCAGTATTTT
CDR3: CASSLGGQVTDTQYF

length: 16
J: TRBJ1-2
D: .
V: TRBV5-6
size: .
DNA: TGTGCCAGCAGCTCGTATATTTCAGGGAATCTCTATGGCTACACCTTC
CDR3: CASSSYISGNLYGYTF

length: 14
J: TRBJ2-3
D: .
V: TRBV7-2
size: .
DNA: TGTGCCAGCAGCTCATACTCCCCCAAAGATACGCAGTATTTT
CDR3: CASSSYSPKDTQYF

length: 13
J: TRBJ2-7
D: .
V: TRBV15
size: .
DNA: TGTGCCACCAGCAGAGATCGGGGATACGAGCAGTACTTC
CDR3: CATSRDRGYEQYF

length: 16
J: TRBJ2-7
D: TRBD2
V: TRBV7-2
size: once
DNA: TGTGCCAGCAGCGACCTAGGGACTAGCGGGACCTACGAGCAGTACTTC
CDR3: CASSDLGTSGTYEQYF

length: 12
J: TRBJ1-2
D: .
V: TRBV27
size: .
DNA: TGTGCCAGCAGGCAGGGCCCCCAGGGCTACACCTTC
CDR3: CASRQGPQGYTF

length: 14
J: TRBJ2-7
D: TRBD1
V: TRBV4-3
size: .
DNA: TGCGCCAGCAGCCAAGGACAGGGGGCTTACGAGCAGTACTTC
CDR3: CASSQGQGAYEQYF

length: 18
J: TRBJ1-4
D: .
V: TRBV18
size: .
DNA: TGTGCCAGCTCACGCCACCCGGGGTATTCTGCAACTAATGAAAAACTGTTTTTT
CDR3: CASSRHPGYSATNEKLFF

length: 15
J: TRBJ2-3
D: .
V: TRBV9
size: .
DNA: TGTGCCAGCAGCGTGCGGGGCCAGACATGGGATACGCAGTATTTT
CDR3: CASSVRGQTWDTQYF

length: 12
J: TRBJ1-2
D: .
V: TRBV2
size: .
DNA: TGTGCCAGCAGTGATCAGGCAGAAGGCTACACCTTC
CDR3: CASSDQAEGYTF

length: 13
J: TRBJ2-7
D: TRBD2
V: TRBV7-3
size: .
DNA: TGTGCCAGCAGGTCCGGGACTACGTACGAGCAGTACTTC
CDR3: CASRSGTTYEQYF

length: 19
J: TRBJ1-5
D: .
V: TRBV4-1
size: once
DNA: TGCGCCAGCAGCCAAGATCATTTTTCGGGGACAAGGATTTCAAAGCCCCAGCATTTT
CDR3: CASSQDHFSGTRISKPQHF

length: 14
J: TRBJ2-5
D: .
V: TRBV9
size: .
DNA: TGTGCCAGCAGCACTTGGTCGGGGCAAGAGACCCAGTACTTC
CDR3: CASSTWSGQETQYF

length: 17
J: TRBJ2-1
D: .
V: TRBV7-3
size: .
DNA: TGTGCCAGCAGCTTAACCTATAGCTTTAGCTCCTACAATGAGCAGTTCTTC
CDR3: CASSLTYSFSSYNEQFF

length: 13
J: TRBJ1-1
D: .
V: TRBV27
size: .
DNA: TGTGCCAGCAGTTTATCAGCAGGGCCTGAAGCTTTCTTT
CDR3: CASSLSAGPEAFF

length: 15
J: TRBJ2-7
D: TRBD2
V: TRBV7-9
size: .
DNA: TGTGCCAGCAGTCAAACTAGCGGGAGACTGTACGAGCAGTACTTC
CDR3: CASSQTSGRLYEQYF

length: 16
J: TRBJ2-3
D: TRBD2
V: TRBV5-6
size: .
DNA: TGTGCCAGCAGCGAAACGGGGGGTAAGAGCACAGATACGCAGTATTTT
CDR3: CASSETGGKSTDTQYF

length: 17
J: TRBJ2-1
D: TRBD2
V: TRBV30
size: .
DNA: TGTGCCTGGACGATTGATGTAGCGGGACTCTCTTACAATGAGCAGTTCTTC
CDR3: CAWTIDVAGLSYNEQFF

length: 14
J: TRBJ1-2
D: TRBD1
V: TRBV11-2
size: .
DNA: TGTGCCAGCAGCCCCCCCCGACAGGGCTATGGCTACACCTTC
CDR3: CASSPPRQGYGYTF

length: 12
J: TRBJ2-1
D: .
V: TRBV18
size: .
DNA: TGTGCCAGCTCCCGAGTCTACAATGAGCAGTTCTTC
CDR3: CASSRVYNEQFF

length: 17
J: TRBJ2-2
D: .
V: TRBV4-3
size: .
DNA: TGCGCCAGCAGCCAAGTTGCGGACTACGGAAACACCGGGGAGCTGTTTTTT
CDR3: CASSQVADYGNTGELFF

length: 15
J: TRBJ1-1
D: TRBD1
V: TRBV5-1
size: .
DNA: TGCGCCAGTCAACGGACAGGACCGGGGAACACTGAAGCTTTCTTT
CDR3: CASQRTGPGNTEAFF

length: 18
J: TRBJ1-1
D: .
V: TRBV7-3
size: .
DNA: TGTGCCAGCAGCCCCTGGGGAGGTCGGGAGATAATGAACACTGAAGCTTTCTTT
CDR3: CASSPWGGREIMNTEAFF

length: 18
J: TRBJ2-3
D: TRBD2
V: TRBV11-2
size: .
DNA: TGTGCCAGCAGCTTCGACCGGCGGACTAGCGGGAGTACAGATACGCAGTATTTT
CDR3: CASSFDRRTSGSTDTQYF

length: 12
J: TRBJ1-2
D: .
V: TRBV30
size: .
DNA: TGTGCCTTGCATGGACAGTACTATGGCTACACCTTC
CDR3: CALHGQYYGYTF

length: 15
J: TRBJ2-3
D: .
V: TRBV7-6
size: .
DNA: TGTGCCAGCAGCCCCCTGGGGCTAGTCACAGATACGCAGTATTTT
CDR3: CASSPLGLVTDTQYF

length: 13
J: TRBJ1-5
D: TRBD1
V: TRBV6-5
size: .
DNA: TGTGCCAGCCGGACAGGGTGGAATCAGCCCCAGCATTTT
CDR3: CASRTGWNQPQHF

length: 18
J: TRBJ2-4
D: .
V: TRBV19
size: .
DNA: TGTGCCAGTAGTATAATCGTTTATGAAGGGGTCCCCAAAAACATTCAGTACTTC
CDR3: CASSIIVYEGVPKNIQYF

length: 13
J: TRBJ2-7
D: .
V: TRBV27
size: .
DNA: TGTGCCAGCCGGGACACCTTCTCCTACGAGCAGTACTTC
CDR3: CASRDTFSYEQYF

length: 12
J: TRBJ2-7
D: .
V: TRBV30
size: .
DNA: TGTGCCTGGAGTGTACGGGGCTACGAGCAGTACTTC
CDR3: CAWSVRGYEQYF

length: 15
J: TRBJ1-1
D: .
V: TRBV4-1
size: .
DNA: TGCGCCAGCAGCCAGTCCAGGGTAGTGGACACTGAAGCTTTCTTT
CDR3: CASSQSRVVDTEAFF

length: 18
J: TRBJ2-1
D: .
V: TRBV4-1
size: .
DNA: TGCGCCAGCAGCAATTCCCGGAGAACTAGCCTTCCCTACAATGAGCAGTTCTTC
CDR3: CASSNSRRTSLPYNEQFF

length: 14
J: TRBJ2-5
D: TRBD1
V: TRBV7-3
size: .
DNA: TGTGCCAGCAGTTTACAACAGGGGGCGGAGACCCAGTACTTC
CDR3: CASSLQQGAETQYF

length: 14
J: TRBJ2-7
D: .
V: TRBV27
size: .
DNA: TGTGCCAGCAGTTTACAGGGGTTATCCTACGAGCAGTACTTC
CDR3: CASSLQGLSYEQYF

length: 14
J: TRBJ1-5
D: .
V: TRBV19
size: once
DNA: TGTGCCAGTCTGGGGCGGGGCCTCAATCAGCCCCAGCATTTT
CDR3: CASLGRGLNQPQHF

length: 14
J: TRBJ1-2
D: .
V: TRBV19
size: .
DNA: TGTGCCAGTAGTCCGCTCGGAATCGGGTATGGCTACACCTTC
CDR3: CASSPLGIGYGYTF

length: 14
J: TRBJ2-7
D: TRBD1
V: TRBV6-5
size: .
DNA: TGTGCCAGCAGAAACACAGGGGGTTTGTACGAGCAGTACTTC
CDR3: CASRNTGGLYEQYF

length: 14
J: TRBJ1-5
D: .
V: TRBV27
size: .
DNA: TGTGCCAGCAGTTTCCAGGGGAGCAATCAGCCCCAGCATTTT
CDR3: CASSFQGSNQPQHF

length: 16
J: TRBJ2-1
D: TRBD2
V: TRBV4-3
size: .
DNA: TGCGCCAGCAGCCAAGAAGTATTAGCGGGGTACAATGAGCAGTTCTTC
CDR3: CASSQEVLAGYNEQFF

length: 20
J: TRBJ1-1
D: TRBD1
V: TRBV29-1
size: .
DNA: TGCAGCGTTGAAGATGAAGAGTCAGGGGGCCTCCTTAATTGGAACACTGAAGCTTTCTTT
CDR3: CSVEDEESGGLLNWNTEAFF